This TCR beta chain appears in the sequencing data of a study of sequential checkpoint blockade in melanoma. Study at large: Arm A got nivolumab then ipilimumab; arm B the reverse, 1:1. After both sequences, patients received maintenance nivolumab.

Measured with immunoSEQ multiplex PCR; TCRdb has only the in-frame clones, and not every one. The sample records about 28,000 clones, around 80% being singletons. Regarding treatment: randomized to nivolumab then ipilimumab (arm A) or the reverse (arm B). DNA-damaging chemotherapy had not been given to any patient beforehand. PBMC sorting kept live CD3+CD8+ cells without CD19 or CD56. A few counts support this clone. The CDR3 has 16 amino acids. Looked up from germline, CDR1 is MDHEN and CDR2 is SYDVKM. J lost 2 bases, V lost 7 bases, and 6 bases had no gene match. The sequence was collected from a human donor with melanoma. V is TRBV28 and J is TRBJ1-5; 12 bases align to TRBD1. Sample: CD8+ T cells sorted from blood (inferred from file names), taken from a patient given nivolumab and ipilimumab in sequence. The CDR3 DNA sequence: TGTGCCAGCAATTGGGACAGGGGGCCCGGCAATCAGCCCCAGCATTTT. Protein product: CASNWDRGPGNQPQHF.